This T cell receptor beta chain derives from a study of blood T cell repertoires in COVID-19. TCRdb's table, derived via immunoSEQ multiplex PCR, lists solely in-frame clones and lacks some. The data hold 220,000 or so clones, with around 87% observed a single time. The germline V gene has CDR1 SGHAT and CDR2 FQNNGV. The CDR3 consists of 13 residues. Trimming removed 3 bases at V and 5 bases at J, with 8 bases between. The material sequenced was PBMCs or T cells enriched from blood (not recorded which). The chain employs TRBV11-2 and TRBJ2-1, with a weak D call TRBD1 (5 bases). The receptor was isolated from a woman between 18 and 29 years old in a cohort exposed to, infected with or recovered from COVID-19 (not recorded which). Written as DNA, the CDR3 is TGTGCCAGCAGCTTGACAGAGGACAATGAGCAGTTCTTC. This encodes CASSLTEDNEQFF.